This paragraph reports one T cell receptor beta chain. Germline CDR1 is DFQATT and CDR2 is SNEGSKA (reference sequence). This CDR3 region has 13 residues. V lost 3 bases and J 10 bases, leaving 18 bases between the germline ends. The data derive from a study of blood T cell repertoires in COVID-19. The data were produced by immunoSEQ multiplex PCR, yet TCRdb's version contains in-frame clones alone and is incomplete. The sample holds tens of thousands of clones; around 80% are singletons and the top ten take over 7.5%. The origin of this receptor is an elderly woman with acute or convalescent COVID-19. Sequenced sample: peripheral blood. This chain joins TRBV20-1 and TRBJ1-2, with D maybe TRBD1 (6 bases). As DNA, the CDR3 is TGCAGTGCTAGTGCTCGGGGGGCTTCCTCCTACACCTTC. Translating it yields CSASARGASSYTF.